Listed below are T cell receptor beta chains from one sample, sequenced in a study of blood T cell repertoires in COVID-19. TCRdb's copy holds only in-frame clones and misses some; the assay was immunoSEQ multiplex PCR. The table records about 84,000 clones, 83% of them present only once. Input material: peripheral blood. The receptors come from a woman of 80 years or more with acute or convalescent COVID-19. Both conserved end residues are part of each CDR3. The D gene is left open where the match is weak. Expanded clones are given a class, and other clones once, few, many or no size at all.

j_call: TRBJ2-1
v_call: TRBV9
d_call: TRBD2
clone_size: NA
cdr3_aa: CASSVGLAGPYNEQFF
cdr3_nt: TGTGCCAGCAGCGTGGGACTAGCGGGACCGTACAATGAGCAGTTCTTC

j_call: TRBJ1-2
v_call: TRBV3-1/TRBV3-2
d_call: NA
clone_size: NA
cdr3_aa: CASSQESVHGYTF
cdr3_nt: TGTGCCAGCAGCCAAGAATCAGTGCATGGCTACACCTTC

j_call: TRBJ1-2
v_call: TRBV5-5
d_call: TRBD1
clone_size: NA
cdr3_aa: CASSSPGTGDGYTF
cdr3_nt: TGTGCCAGCAGCTCCCCCGGGACAGGGGATGGCTACACCTTC

j_call: TRBJ1-3
v_call: TRBV19
d_call: NA
clone_size: once
cdr3_aa: CASSSGSGNTIYF
cdr3_nt: TGTGCCAGTAGTTCGGGCTCTGGAAACACCATATATTTT

j_call: TRBJ2-7
v_call: TRBV7-2
d_call: NA
clone_size: NA
cdr3_aa: CASSVAEVYEQYF
cdr3_nt: TGTGCCAGCAGCGTAGCGGAGGTCTACGAGCAGTACTTC

j_call: TRBJ2-1
v_call: TRBV18
d_call: TRBD2
clone_size: NA
cdr3_aa: CASSEGLAEEQFF
cdr3_nt: TGTGCCAGCTCAGAGGGACTAGCGGAAGAGCAGTTCTTC

j_call: TRBJ2-7
v_call: TRBV4-1
d_call: NA
clone_size: NA
cdr3_aa: CASSQGTRGLEYEQYF
cdr3_nt: TGCGCCAGCAGCCAAGGCACGCGCGGACTGGAGTACGAGCAGTACTTC

j_call: TRBJ2-1
v_call: TRBV29-1
d_call: NA
clone_size: NA
cdr3_aa: CSVEDRTGEVNEQFF
cdr3_nt: TGCAGCGTTGAAGATCGGACGGGAGAGGTCAATGAGCAGTTCTTC

j_call: TRBJ2-1
v_call: TRBV12-3/TRBV12-4
d_call: NA
clone_size: once
cdr3_aa: CASRRTITNEQFF
cdr3_nt: TGTGCCAGCAGGAGGACTATCACGAATGAGCAGTTCTTC

j_call: TRBJ2-3
v_call: TRBV7-6
d_call: TRBD2
clone_size: few
cdr3_aa: CASSLGLAGQDTQYF
cdr3_nt: TGTGCCAGCAGCTTGGGACTAGCGGGACAAGATACGCAGTATTTT

j_call: TRBJ2-5
v_call: TRBV24-1
d_call: NA
clone_size: NA
cdr3_aa: CATSDPGETQYF
cdr3_nt: TGTGCCACCAGTGATCCGGGGGAGACCCAGTACTTC

j_call: TRBJ2-1
v_call: TRBV18
d_call: TRBD2
clone_size: NA
cdr3_aa: CASSPRSGGSYNEQFF
cdr3_nt: TGTGCCAGCTCACCAAGATCGGGAGGCTCCTACAATGAGCAGTTCTTC

j_call: TRBJ1-2
v_call: TRBV6-1
d_call: TRBD1
clone_size: NA
cdr3_aa: CASSEARGQSYGYTF
cdr3_nt: TGTGCCAGCAGTGAAGCCAGGGGGCAGAGCTATGGCTACACCTTC

j_call: TRBJ2-7
v_call: TRBV7-9
d_call: NA
clone_size: NA
cdr3_aa: CASSLAASSYEQYF
cdr3_nt: TGTGCCAGCAGCTTAGCAGCCTCCTCCTACGAGCAGTACTTC